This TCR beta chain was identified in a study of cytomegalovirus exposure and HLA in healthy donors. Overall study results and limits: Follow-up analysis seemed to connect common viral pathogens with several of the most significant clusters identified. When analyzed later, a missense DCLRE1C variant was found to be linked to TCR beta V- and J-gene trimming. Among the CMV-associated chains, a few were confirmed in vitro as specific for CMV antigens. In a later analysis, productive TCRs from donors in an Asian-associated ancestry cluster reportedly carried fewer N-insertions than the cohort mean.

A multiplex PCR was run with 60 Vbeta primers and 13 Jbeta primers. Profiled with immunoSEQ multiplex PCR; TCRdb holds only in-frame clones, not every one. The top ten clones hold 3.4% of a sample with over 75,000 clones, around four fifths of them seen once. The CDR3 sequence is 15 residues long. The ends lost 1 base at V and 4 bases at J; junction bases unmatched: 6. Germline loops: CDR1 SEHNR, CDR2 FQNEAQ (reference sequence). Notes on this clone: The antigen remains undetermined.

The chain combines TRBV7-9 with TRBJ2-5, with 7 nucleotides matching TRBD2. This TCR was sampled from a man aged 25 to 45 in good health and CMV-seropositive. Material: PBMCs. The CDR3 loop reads CASSLVGSGAETQYF. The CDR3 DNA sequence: TGTGCCAGCAGCTTAGTCGGGAGCGGGGCAGAGACCCAGTACTTC.